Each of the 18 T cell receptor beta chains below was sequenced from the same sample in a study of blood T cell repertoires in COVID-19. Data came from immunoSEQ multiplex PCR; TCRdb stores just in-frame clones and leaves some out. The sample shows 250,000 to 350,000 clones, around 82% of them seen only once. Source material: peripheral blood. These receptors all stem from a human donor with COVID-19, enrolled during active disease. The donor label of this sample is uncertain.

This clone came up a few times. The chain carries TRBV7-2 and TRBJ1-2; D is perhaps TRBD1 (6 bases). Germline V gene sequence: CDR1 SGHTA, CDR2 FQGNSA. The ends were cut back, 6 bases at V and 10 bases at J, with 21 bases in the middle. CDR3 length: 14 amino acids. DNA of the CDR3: TGTGCCAGCAGGTTGTCCCCGGACAGAAACGCCTACACCTTC. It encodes CASRLSPDRNAYTF.

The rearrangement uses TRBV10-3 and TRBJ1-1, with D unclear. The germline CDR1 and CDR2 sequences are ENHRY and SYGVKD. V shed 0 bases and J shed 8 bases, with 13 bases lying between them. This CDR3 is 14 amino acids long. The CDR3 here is CAISESRGSDEAFF. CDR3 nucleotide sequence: TGTGCCATCAGTGAGTCTCGTGGGAGCGACGAAGCTTTCTTT.

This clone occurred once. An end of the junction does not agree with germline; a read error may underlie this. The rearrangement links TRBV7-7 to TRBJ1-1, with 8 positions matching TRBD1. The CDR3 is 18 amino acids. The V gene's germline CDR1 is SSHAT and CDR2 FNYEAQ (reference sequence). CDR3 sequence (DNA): TGTGCTAGCAGCTTACGGGGCCTGGACAGGGAGGTGAACACTGAAGCTTTCTTT. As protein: CASSLRGLDREVNTEAFF.

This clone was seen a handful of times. CDR3 nucleotide sequence: TGTGCCAGCAGTTACGGTCAGATTGCGTTCTTC. Its protein product is CASSYGQIAFF. The J gene is TRBJ2-1, the V gene TRBV6-2 or TRBV6-3; D gene unclear. Germline V gene lookup returns CDR1 MNHEY and CDR2 SVGEGT. The CDR3 spans 11 residues. V was shortened by 2 bases and J by 15 bases, with 11 bases between the two germline ends.

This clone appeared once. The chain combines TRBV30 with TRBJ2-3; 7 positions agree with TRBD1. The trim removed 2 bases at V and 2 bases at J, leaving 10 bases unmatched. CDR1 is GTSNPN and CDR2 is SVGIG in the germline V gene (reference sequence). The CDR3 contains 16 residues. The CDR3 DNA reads TGTGCCTGGAGTTACAAACGGACAGGCACCACAGATACGCAGTATTTT. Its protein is CAWSYKRTGTTDTQYF. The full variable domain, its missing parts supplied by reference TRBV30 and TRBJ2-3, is SQTIHQWPATLVQPVGSPLSLECTVEGTSNPNLYWYRQAAGRGLQLLFYSVGIGQISSEVPQNLSASRPQDRQFILSSKKLLLSDSGFYLCAWSYKRTGTTDTQYFGPGTRLTVL.

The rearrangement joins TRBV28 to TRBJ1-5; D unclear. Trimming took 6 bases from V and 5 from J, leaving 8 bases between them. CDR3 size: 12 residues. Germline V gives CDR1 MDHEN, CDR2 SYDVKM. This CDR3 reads CASRAGYQPQHF. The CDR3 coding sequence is TGTGCCAGCAGGGCAGGATATCAGCCCCAGCATTTT.

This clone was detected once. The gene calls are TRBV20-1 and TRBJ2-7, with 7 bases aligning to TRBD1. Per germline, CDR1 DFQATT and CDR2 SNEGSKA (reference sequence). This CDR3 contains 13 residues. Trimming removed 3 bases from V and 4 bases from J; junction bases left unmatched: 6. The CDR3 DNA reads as TGCAGTGCTAGTATGCAGGGGGTGTACGAGCAGTACTTC. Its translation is CSASMQGVYEQYF.

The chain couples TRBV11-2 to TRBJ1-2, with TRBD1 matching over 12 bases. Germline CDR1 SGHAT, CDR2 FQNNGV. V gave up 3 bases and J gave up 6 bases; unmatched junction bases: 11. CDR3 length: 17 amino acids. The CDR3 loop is CASSLGISGTGGDGYTF. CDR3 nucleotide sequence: TGTGCCAGCAGCTTGGGAATCTCCGGGACAGGGGGCGATGGCTACACCTTC.

In DNA form, the CDR3 reads TGTGCCAGCAGTGGGTCGAGAGAGGTTGGCCCCCAGCATTTT. As protein: CASSGSREVGPQHF. This chain links TRBV2 with TRBJ1-5; the D is unclear. Germline V gene lookup returns CDR1 SNHLY and CDR2 FYNNEI. Trimming pared 4 bases from V and 10 bases from J, leaving 17 bases between. This CDR3 comprises 14 residues.

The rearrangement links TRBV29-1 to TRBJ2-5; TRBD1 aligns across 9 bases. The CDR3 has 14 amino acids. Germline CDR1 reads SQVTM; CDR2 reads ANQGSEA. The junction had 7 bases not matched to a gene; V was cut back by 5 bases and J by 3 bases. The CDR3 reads CSVTGTGQKETQYF. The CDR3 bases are TGCAGCGTTACCGGGACAGGGCAAAAAGAGACCCAGTACTTC.

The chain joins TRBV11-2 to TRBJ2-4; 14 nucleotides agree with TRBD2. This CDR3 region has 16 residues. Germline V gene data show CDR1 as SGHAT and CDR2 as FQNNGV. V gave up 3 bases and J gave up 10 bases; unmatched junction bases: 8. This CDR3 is CASSFPGTSGRGIQYF. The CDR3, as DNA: TGTGCCAGCAGCTTTCCCGGGACTAGCGGGAGAGGGATTCAGTACTTC.

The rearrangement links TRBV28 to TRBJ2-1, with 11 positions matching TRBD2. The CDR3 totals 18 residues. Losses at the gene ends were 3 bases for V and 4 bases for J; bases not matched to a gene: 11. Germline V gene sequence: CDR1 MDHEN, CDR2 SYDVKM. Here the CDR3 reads CASSFKLGTSGHYNEQFF. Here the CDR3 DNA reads TGTGCCAGCAGTTTTAAATTGGGGACTAGCGGTCATTACAATGAGCAGTTCTTC.

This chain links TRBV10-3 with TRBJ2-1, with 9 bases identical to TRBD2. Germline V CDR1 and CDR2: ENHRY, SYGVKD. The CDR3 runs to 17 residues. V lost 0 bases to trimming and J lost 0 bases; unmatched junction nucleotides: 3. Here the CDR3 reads CAISESLAGPSYNEQFF. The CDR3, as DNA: TGTGCCATCAGTGAGTCCCTAGCGGGACCCTCCTACAATGAGCAGTTCTTC.

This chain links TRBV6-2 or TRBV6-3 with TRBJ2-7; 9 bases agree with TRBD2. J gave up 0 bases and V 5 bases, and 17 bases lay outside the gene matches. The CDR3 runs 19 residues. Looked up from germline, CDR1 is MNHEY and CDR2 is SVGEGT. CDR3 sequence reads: CASSHKATVRREGSYEQYF. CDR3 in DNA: TGTGCCAGCAGTCACAAGGCTACTGTGCGGCGGGAGGGCTCCTACGAGCAGTACTTC.

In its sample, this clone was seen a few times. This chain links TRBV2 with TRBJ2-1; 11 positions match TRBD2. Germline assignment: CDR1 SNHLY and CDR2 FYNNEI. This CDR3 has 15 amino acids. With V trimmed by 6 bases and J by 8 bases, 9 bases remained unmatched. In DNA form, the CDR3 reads TGTGCCAGCAGCCCAAAGACTAGCGGGGCCTATGAGCAGTTCTTC. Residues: CASSPKTSGAYEQFF.

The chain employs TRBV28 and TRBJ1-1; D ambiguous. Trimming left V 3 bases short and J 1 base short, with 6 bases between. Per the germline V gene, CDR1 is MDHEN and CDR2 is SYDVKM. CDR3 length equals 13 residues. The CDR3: CASSFQWNTEAFF. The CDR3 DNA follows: TGTGCCAGCAGTTTTCAGTGGAACACTGAAGCTTTCTTT.

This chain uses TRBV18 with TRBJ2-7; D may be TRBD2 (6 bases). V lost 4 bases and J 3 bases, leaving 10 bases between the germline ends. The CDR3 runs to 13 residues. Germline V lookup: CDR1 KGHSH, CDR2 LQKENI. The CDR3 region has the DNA TGTGCCAGCTCACTCCTAGCGAACTACGAGCAGTACTTC. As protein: CASSLLANYEQYF.

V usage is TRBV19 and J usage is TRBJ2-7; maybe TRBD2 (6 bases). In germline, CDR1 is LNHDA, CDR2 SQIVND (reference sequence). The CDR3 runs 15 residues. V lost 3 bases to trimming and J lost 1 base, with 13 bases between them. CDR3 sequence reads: CASSMGRGGSYEQYF. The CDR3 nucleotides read TGTGCCAGTAGTATGGGGCGGGGCGGATCCTACGAGCAGTACTTC.